Below, 3 T cell receptor beta chains from the same sample are listed, as sequenced in a study of blood T cell repertoires in COVID-19. Here immunoSEQ multiplex PCR was the method, and the copy in TCRdb shows in-frame clones only, minus some. The sample records about 220,000 clones, around 88% being singletons. What was sequenced was PBMCs or T cells enriched from blood (not recorded which). The source is a woman aged 50 to 65 with acute COVID-19.

The chain employs TRBV4-2 and TRBJ2-3; 15 positions match TRBD2. CDR3 size: 18 residues. Unmatched junction bases numbered 4, after V lost 0 bases and J lost 3 bases. Germline V lookup: CDR1 LGHNA, CDR2 YNFKEQ. This CDR3 reads CASSQDWGTSGRTDTQYF. The CDR3 DNA reads TGTGCCAGCAGCCAAGATTGGGGGACTAGCGGGAGGACAGATACGCAGTATTTT.

The V and J genes are TRBV10-3 and TRBJ1-6; 7 nucleotides match TRBD1. CDR3 length equals 12 residues. V shed 7 bases, J shed 8 bases, and the junction held 2 bases outside the gene matches. Germline V gene sequence: CDR1 ENHRY, CDR2 SYGVKD. CDR3: CAINQGDSPLHF. The CDR3 DNA reads TGTGCCATCAACCAGGGGGATTCACCCCTCCACTTT.

The chain employs TRBV5-1 and TRBJ1-4; D call uncertain. V lost 1 base to trimming and J lost 1 base, with 11 bases between them. In germline, CDR1 is SGHRS, CDR2 YFSETQ. The CDR3 totals 16 residues. In DNA form, the CDR3 reads TGCGCCAGCAGCTTGCATTGGGGAGGAACTAATGAAAAACTGTTTTTT. Translation: CASSLHWGGTNEKLFF.